This entry lists 4 T cell receptor beta chains sequenced from one sample in a study of neurological immune-mediated disorders. TCRdb passed the 5' RACE reads through MiXCR, listing each CDR3 protein once. Of about 58,000 distinct CDR3 sequences in the sample, roughly 3.5% are singletons; the top ten hold approximately 1.6%. Material for sequencing was PBMCs. The receptors were sampled from a man aged 30-40 years with multiple sclerosis.

At least ten counts were recorded for this clonotype. The V and J genes are TRBV5-1 and TRBJ2-7; 9 bases align to TRBD1. Germline V lookup: CDR1 SGHRS, CDR2 YFSETQ. With 0 bases clipped from V and 5 bases from J, the junction kept 9 bases outside the gene matches. This CDR3 region has 16 residues. The CDR3 DNA reads as TGCGCCAGCAGCTTGGAAGGATGGGACAGGGAGGACGAGCAGTACTTC. Protein product: CASSLEGWDREDEQYF.

In this sample, this clonotype turned up many times. V and J are TRBV11-2 and TRBJ2-2; possibly TRBD1 for D (5 bases). Germline CDR1 reads SGHAT; CDR2 reads FQNNGV. This CDR3 is built from 16 residues. Trimming stripped 8 bases from V and 0 bases from J, with 16 bases between. DNA for the CDR3: TGTGCCAGCGGGCCCAGGGTGGGCCCGAACACCGGGGAGCTGTTTTTT. It specifies CASGPRVGPNTGELFF.

This clonotype was counted at least ten times. The J gene is TRBJ2-2, the V gene TRBV7-9; D perhaps matches TRBD2 (5 bases). Germline V gives CDR1 SEHNR, CDR2 FQNEAQ (reference sequence). The CDR3 covers 15 residues. Trimming removed 1 base at V and 10 bases at J, with 16 bases between. The chain's CDR3 is CASSLDFYGGEELFF. The CDR3 coding sequence is TGTGCCAGCAGCTTAGATTTCTACGGAGGCGAGGAGCTGTTTTTT.

This clonotype has a count of ten or more. This chain uses TRBV4-1 with TRBJ2-7; D ambiguous. V was cut by 4 bases and J by 0 bases, with 13 bases left in between. This CDR3 has 15 residues. Germline CDR1 MGHRA, CDR2 YSYEKL. The CDR3 nucleotides are TGCGCCAGCAGCCCCAGACACTCTAGCTCCTACGAGCAGTACTTC. It is translated as CASSPRHSSSYEQYF.